This T cell receptor (beta chain) was identified during a study of T cells in localized non-small cell lung cancer. The germline V gene encodes CDR1 SGDLS and CDR2 YYNGEE. V shed 3 bases and J 2 bases; nucleotides not matched to a gene: 1. This CDR3 contains 14 residues. Data came from immunoSEQ multiplex PCR; TCRdb stores just in-frame clones and leaves some out. The sample lists some 36,000 clones; more than 80% were seen once. In its sample, this clone was seen a few times. Here the sequenced sample was peripheral blood mononuclear cells, taken before any cancer treatment. This TCR came from a male donor older than 55 with stage II lung adenocarcinoma. This chain connects TRBV9 to TRBJ1-1, with 10 bases matching TRBD1. CDR3 nucleotides: TGTGCCAGCAGCGGGACAGGGGGAAACACTGAAGCTTTCTTT. Encoded protein: CASSGTGGNTEAFF. Drawing the rest from reference TRBV9 and TRBJ1-1, the complete variable domain is DSGVTQTPKHLITATGQRVTLRCSPRSGDLSVYWYQQSLDQGLQFLIQYYNGEERAKGNILERFSAQQFPDLHSELNLSSLELGDSALYFCASSGTGGNTEAFFGQGTRLTVV.